This TCR beta chain was retrieved from a study of blood T cell repertoires in COVID-19. Background on the study: Samples taken during acute and convalescent COVID-19 were collected in the United States, Italy and Spain. PBMCs, B-cell-depleted T cells, or T cells provided the cDNA or gDNA that made up the material.

Original handling: From reference gene primer amplification, estimates of nucleated cell counts were derived. Data came from immunoSEQ multiplex PCR; TCRdb stores just in-frame clones and leaves some out. V and J calls and clone size are given by that table; D and trimming were obtained from the DNA. The sample holds about 200,000 clones, about 81% seen once. One Seattle source followed patients from active infection through their disease course. The CDR3 has 14 residues. The V gene's germline CDR1 is MDHEN and CDR2 SYDVKM. With 5 bases clipped from V and 7 bases from J, the junction kept 7 bases outside the gene matches.

Sequenced sample: peripheral blood. This receptor was taken from an elderly woman with COVID-19, enrolled during active disease. This chain connects TRBV28 to TRBJ1-2; TRBD1 matches 10 bases. The CDR3 DNA sequence: TGTGCCAGCAGTGAAAGACAGGGGGCTTCTGGCTACACCTTC. Residues: CASSERQGASGYTF.